This is a list of T cell receptor beta chains from one sample in a study of blood T cell repertoires in COVID-19. Clones were read by immunoSEQ multiplex PCR, and TCRdb kept only the in-frame ones, dropping some. The sample lists roughly 82,000 clones; around 80% were seen once. The sequenced material came from peripheral blood. These receptors were taken from a man aged 55-75 years with acute or convalescent COVID-19. Each CDR3 is given with its conserved first and last residue. D genes are given only for firm matches. Rows give clone size only sometimes, using once, few, many, or a class for an expanded clone.

CDR3	DNA	J	size	V	D
CAFRGQGVNYGYTF	TGTGCCTTCCGGGGACAGGGGGTTAACTATGGCTACACCTTC	TRBJ1-2	NA	TRBV30	TRBD1
CASSFGAGGRSEQFF	TGTGCCAGCAGCTTCGGGGCGGGAGGCCGTAGTGAGCAGTTCTTC	TRBJ2-1	NA	TRBV11-3	TRBD2
CASSQGGGANTGELFF	TGTGCCAGCAGCCAAGGGGGGGGTGCGAACACCGGGGAGCTGTTTTTT	TRBJ2-2	NA	TRBV4-2	TRBD2
CASSTGGRPTGELFF	TGTGCCAGCAGCACCGGCGGGAGGCCAACCGGGGAGCTGTTTTTT	TRBJ2-2	many	TRBV9	TRBD2
CASSLAYSYEQYF	TGTGCCAGCAGCTTAGCCTACTCCTACGAGCAGTACTTC	TRBJ2-7	few	TRBV11-2	NA
CASSPLGGGGTEAFF	TGTGCCAGCTCACCTTTAGGAGGGGGCGGCACTGAAGCTTTCTTT	TRBJ1-1	NA	TRBV18	TRBD1
CAWSVYPGGQYF	TGTGCCTGGAGTGTATACCCTGGAGGCCAGTACTTC	TRBJ2-5	NA	TRBV30	NA
CASSLGKGGRWQETQYF	TGTGCCAGCAGCTTAGGCAAGGGCGGGAGGTGGCAAGAGACCCAGTACTTC	TRBJ2-5	NA	TRBV7-2	TRBD2
CASSLGLAGGPDEQFF	TGCGCCAGCAGCTTGGGACTAGCGGGGGGGCCGGATGAGCAGTTCTTC	TRBJ2-1	NA	TRBV5-1	TRBD2
CASSLQGDQETQYF	TGCGCCAGCAGCCTACAGGGGGATCAAGAGACCCAGTACTTC	TRBJ2-5	NA	TRBV5-1	TRBD1
CASSLYSYYEQYF	TGTGCCAGCAGTTTGTACAGTTACTACGAGCAGTACTTC	TRBJ2-7	once	TRBV12-3/TRBV12-4	NA
CASSYRVAGLQETQYF	TGTGCCAGCAGTTACAGGGTAGCGGGGTTACAAGAGACCCAGTACTTC	TRBJ2-5	NA	TRBV6-2/TRBV6-3	TRBD2
CASSLGLAGGYNEQFF	TGTGCCAGCAGCCTAGGACTAGCGGGGGGTTACAATGAGCAGTTCTTC	TRBJ2-1	NA	TRBV5-8	TRBD2
CAISEARGTYEQYF	TGTGCCATCAGTGAGGCGCGGGGGACCTACGAGCAGTACTTC	TRBJ2-7	NA	TRBV10-3	TRBD2
CASRLAGTVYEQYF	TGTGCCAGCAGATTAGCGGGTACCGTATACGAGCAGTACTTC	TRBJ2-7	NA	TRBV6-5	TRBD2
CASSARGINTEAFF	TGTGCCAGCAGCGCCAGGGGGATCAACACTGAAGCTTTCTTT	TRBJ1-1	few	TRBV9	TRBD1
CASTLHPPQGGTEAFF	TGTGCCAGCACCCTACACCCCCCACAGGGCGGCACTGAAGCTTTCTTT	TRBJ1-1	NA	TRBV28	NA
CASSLAGMNTEAFF	TGCGCCAGCAGCTTGGCAGGGATGAACACTGAAGCTTTCTTT	TRBJ1-1	NA	TRBV5-1	NA
CASSPTESNYGYTF	TGTGCCAGCTCACCGACAGAGTCTAACTATGGCTACACCTTC	TRBJ1-2	NA	TRBV18	NA
CASSQRGGRTGELFF	TGTGCCAGCAGTCAACGCGGGGGAAGGACCGGGGAGCTGTTTTTT	TRBJ2-2	NA	TRBV7-2	TRBD2
CASSLTRYGGGETQYF	TGTGCCAGCAGCCTTACCCGTTATGGGGGCGGGGAGACCCAGTACTTC	TRBJ2-5	NA	TRBV7-2	NA
CASRLAVTGELFF	TGTGCCAGTAGACTAGCCGTCACCGGGGAGCTGTTTTTT	TRBJ2-2	NA	TRBV6-5	TRBD2
CASGGGYLRNEQFF	TGTGCCAGCGGGGGAGGATACCTTAGGAATGAGCAGTTCTTC	TRBJ2-1	NA	TRBV28	NA
CASSQDRGLVSDTQYF	TGTGCCAGCAGCCAGGACAGGGGTTTGGTATCAGATACGCAGTATTTT	TRBJ2-3	NA	TRBV3-1/TRBV3-2	TRBD1
CASSLGEGLGGDEQFF	TGTGCCAGCAGCTTAGGGGAGGGGCTTGGAGGTGATGAGCAGTTCTTC	TRBJ2-1	NA	TRBV7-2	TRBD2
CSVCGGTSGGARDTQYF	TGCAGCGTTTGCGGCGGGACTAGCGGGGGGGCAAGAGATACGCAGTATTTT	TRBJ2-3	NA	TRBV29-1	TRBD2
CASRGRSGTGIEKLFF	TGTGCCAGCAGGGGCCGCTCCGGGACAGGGATTGAAAAACTGTTTTTT	TRBJ1-4	NA	TRBV9	TRBD1
CASRPDRDGNIQYF	TGTGCCAGCAGACCGGACAGGGATGGAAACATTCAGTACTTC	TRBJ2-4	NA	TRBV6-5	TRBD1
CASSIRTEIRRSPLHF	TGTGCCAGTAGTATAAGAACCGAGATCCGCCGATCACCCCTCCACTTT	TRBJ1-6	NA	TRBV19	NA
CASSSLPGQNTEAFF	TGTGCCAGCAGCTCACTCCCGGGACAGAACACTGAAGCTTTCTTT	TRBJ1-1	NA	TRBV5-5	NA
CASSPMDRDGYTF	TGCGCCAGCAGCCCGATGGACAGGGATGGCTACACCTTC	TRBJ1-2	NA	TRBV5-1	TRBD1
CASSPRSEKLFF	TGTGCCAGTAGTCCCAGAAGTGAAAAACTGTTTTTT	TRBJ1-4	once	TRBV19	NA
CASSRLAGGDNEQFF	TGTGCCAGCAGCCGACTAGCGGGGGGGGACAATGAGCAGTTCTTC	TRBJ2-1	NA	TRBV6-4	TRBD2
CSARDYAYNEQFF	TGCAGCGCGCGGGACTACGCCTACAATGAGCAGTTCTTC	TRBJ2-1	NA	TRBV29-1	TRBD2
CASSPQQGAGSYNEQFF	TGCGCCAGCAGCCCCCAACAGGGGGCTGGCTCCTACAATGAGCAGTTCTTC	TRBJ2-1	NA	TRBV4-1	TRBD1
CASSRGQGARNEKLFF	TGTGCCAGCAGCCGCGGACAGGGGGCCCGTAATGAAAAACTGTTTTTT	TRBJ1-4	NA	TRBV6-2/TRBV6-3	TRBD1
CASSQSGGAGPWRSYNSPLHF	TGCGCCAGCAGTCAATCGGGGGGGGCCGGCCCCTGGCGCTCCTATAATTCACCCCTCCACTTT	TRBJ1-6	NA	TRBV23-1	NA
CASSETSGGLNYNEQFF	TGTGCCAGCAGTGAAACTAGCGGGGGCCTTAACTACAATGAGCAGTTCTTC	TRBJ2-1	NA	TRBV6-1	TRBD2
CASSQARGGQYNEQFF	TGTGCCAGCAGCCAAGCGCGGGGGGGCCAGTACAATGAGCAGTTCTTC	TRBJ2-1	NA	TRBV4-2	TRBD2
CASSEARGRGYGYTF	TGTGCCAGCAGTGAAGCGCGGGGGCGCGGGTATGGCTACACCTTC	TRBJ1-2	NA	TRBV2	NA
CASSLNRGDYGYTF	TGTGCCAGCAGCTTGAACAGGGGTGACTATGGCTACACCTTC	TRBJ1-2	NA	TRBV7-2	TRBD1
CASSEEDLLDRGNTEAFF	TGTGCCAGCAGCGAAGAGGATTTATTGGACAGGGGGAACACTGAAGCTTTCTTT	TRBJ1-1	NA	TRBV5-4	TRBD1
CASRRRLENTEAFF	TGTGCCAGCAGACGAAGATTAGAGAACACTGAAGCTTTCTTT	TRBJ1-1	NA	TRBV7-8	NA
CASSLSGGGYTF	TGTGCCAGCAGCTTATCCGGGGGAGGCTACACCTTC	TRBJ1-2	NA	TRBV7-9	NA
CASSPGQVHYGYTF	TGTGCCAGCAGCCCGGGACAGGTCCACTATGGCTACACCTTC	TRBJ1-2	NA	TRBV9	TRBD1
CASSLYSDTQYF	TGTGCCAGCAGTTTATATTCAGATACGCAGTATTTT	TRBJ2-3	NA	TRBV12-3/TRBV12-4	NA
CASSQGQSRNEQFF	TGTGCCAGCAGCCAGGGACAGAGCCGAAATGAGCAGTTCTTC	TRBJ2-1	once	TRBV13	TRBD1
CASTGGAGRNTEAFF	TGTGCCAGCACCGGTGGGGCAGGACGGAACACTGAAGCTTTCTTT	TRBJ1-1	NA	TRBV28	NA
CASSSGGDTEAFF	TGCGCCAGCAGTTCCGGGGGGGACACTGAAGCTTTCTTT	TRBJ1-1	NA	TRBV5-1	NA
CAWVRESYGYTF	TGTGCTTGGGTCCGGGAGAGTTATGGCTACACCTTC	TRBJ1-2	NA	TRBV30	NA
CASSHWGLGTYEQYF	TGTGCCAGTAGCCACTGGGGACTAGGGACCTACGAGCAGTACTTC	TRBJ2-7	few	TRBV19	TRBD2
CASSMPRAGGNQPQHF	TGTGCCAGTAGTATGCCTCGGGCAGGGGGAAATCAGCCCCAGCATTTT	TRBJ1-5	NA	TRBV19	TRBD1
CASGIQGRTEAFF	TGTGCCAGCGGAATACAGGGGCGGACTGAAGCTTTCTTT	TRBJ1-1	NA	TRBV12-3/TRBV12-4	TRBD1
CASSLAEGAETQYF	TGTGCCAGCAGCTTAGCGGAGGGAGCGGAGACCCAGTACTTC	TRBJ2-5	NA	TRBV7-8	NA
CASSQAGGKNTEAFF	TGTGCCAGCAGCCAGGCTGGAGGGAAGAACACTGAAGCTTTCTTT	TRBJ1-1	NA	TRBV3-1/TRBV3-2	NA
CATSEPTSASYNEQFF	TGTGCCACCAGTGAGCCGACTAGCGCCTCCTACAATGAGCAGTTCTTC	TRBJ2-1	NA	TRBV24-1	TRBD2
CASSQEGLGSGRDTQYF	TGTGCCAGCAGCCAAGAAGGATTAGGGTCTGGGAGGGATACGCAGTATTTT	TRBJ2-3	NA	TRBV3-1/TRBV3-2	NA